The entry below gives a single T cell receptor (beta chain) sequence along with its context. Its antigen is as yet unknown. The data are from a study of CD8+ T cells in alopecia areata. Whole-study findings and limits: Higher clonality was seen in lesional scalp than in normal scalp, especially in alopecia totalis/universalis. Scalp clonality decreased significantly with tofacitinib, and so did expanded CD8+ clones among the top 100.

The CDR3 runs to 15 residues. Germline CDR1 MGHDK, CDR2 SYGVNS. Trimming took 6 bases from V and 3 from J, leaving 14 bases between them. Treatment specified: oral pan-JAK inhibitor, 5-10 mg twice daily. cDNA prepared by RNA extraction and subsequent reverse transcription served as the template for sequencing. Method: immunoSEQ multiplex PCR; TCRdb's copy keeps in-frame clones and lacks some. The sample contains hundreds of thousands of clones, 60% of which appear only once. The specimen comprised CD4+ T cells sorted from blood, sampled at roughly week 52, from a patient treated with tofacitinib. The receptor was derived from a human donor with alopecia areata. This chain joins TRBV25-1 and TRBJ2-2, with D tentatively TRBD1 (5 bases). CDR3 in amino acids: CASRPSSGYTGELFF. DNA of the CDR3: TGTGCCAGCAGGCCAAGCTCAGGGTACACCGGGGAGCTGTTTTTT.